The 2 T cell receptor beta chains listed next were all sequenced from one sample in a study of blood T cells in healthy people across ages. Alongside a J-beta primer mix, a sample-barcoded 5' primer served in a second PCR lasting about 7 to 12 cycles. TCRdb passed the 5' RACE reads through MiXCR, listing each CDR3 protein once. The data show some 760,000 distinct CDR3 sequences, around a quarter seen once. The sample was also reused in another study, on T cells of mothers and their children.

The sequenced sample was blood. Receptors originate from a boy aged 5-17 years in good health.

The CDR3 nucleotides are TGTGCCAGCAGTCCCCGCGGGACAGGATCCGAGCAGTACTTC. Its protein product is CASSPRGTGSEQYF. J is TRBJ2-5 and V is TRBV27; 8 positions match TRBD1. The better agreement between TRBJ2-7 and the DNA end casts doubt on the J call. In germline, CDR1 is MNHEY, CDR2 SMNVEV (reference sequence). The CDR3 loop spans 14 amino acids.

In its sample, this clonotype was seen a few times. The rearrangement uses TRBV4-2 and TRBJ2-7; maybe TRBD2 (6 bases). V was clipped by 0 bases and J by 3 bases, with 12 bases between them. The CDR3 has 15 residues. Germline assignment: CDR1 LGHNA and CDR2 YNFKEQ. This CDR3 is CASSQEGLGGYEQYF. The CDR3 nucleotides read TGTGCCAGCAGCCAAGAGGGGTTGGGGGGCTACGAGCAGTACTTC.